Each of the 28 T cell receptor beta chains below was sequenced from the same sample in a study of OX40 agonist ivuxolimab in advanced cancers. Assay: immunoSEQ multiplex PCR; the TCRdb copy retains only in-frame clones and omits some. The table records 100,000 or so clones, approximately 94% of them present only once. The sequencing used CD4+ or CD8+ T cells sorted from blood, collected in a trial of the OX40 agonist ivuxolimab. The receptors shown here come from an adult with an advanced solid tumor such as melanoma, head and neck, liver or kidney cancer.

The chain uses TRBV7-3 and TRBJ2-2; D unclear. CDR1 and CDR2 from the germline V gene are SGHTA and FQGTGA. There are 14 residues in the CDR3. V shed 1 base and J shed 4 bases, with 7 bases lying between them. The CDR3 DNA sequence: TGTGCCAGCAGCTTAATGCCCTTCACCGGGGAGCTGTTTTTT. It codes for CASSLMPFTGELFF.

The chain uses TRBV7-9 and TRBJ1-3, with D unclear. V shed 1 base and J shed 1 base, with 14 bases lying between them. CDR1 is SEHNR, CDR2 FQNEAQ, per germline (reference sequence). The length of the CDR3 is 17 residues. The CDR3 coding sequence is TGTGCCAGCAGCTTAGGAGCGGACGTTCTTTCTGGAAACACCATATATTTT. It codes for CASSLGADVLSGNTIYF.

This clone occurred a few times. The chain carries TRBV27 and TRBJ1-3; no definite D call. CDR1 MNHEY and CDR2 SMNVEV come from the germline V gene (reference sequence). V was cut by 6 bases and J by 0 bases, with 9 bases left in between. CDR3 length: 14 residues. Here the CDR3 DNA reads TGTGCCAGCAGCACCAGCCGCTCTGGAAACACCATATATTTT. Its translation is CASSTSRSGNTIYF.

The CDR3 loop is CASSPNADYLAEETQYF. CDR3 sequence (DNA): TGTGCCAGCAGTCCCAATGCGGACTACCTGGCAGAAGAGACCCAGTACTTC. The rearrangement uses TRBV27 and TRBJ2-5, with D tentatively TRBD2 (6 bases). CDR1 and CDR2 from the germline V gene are MNHEY and SMNVEV (reference sequence). The length of the CDR3 is 17 residues. The germline V and J ends were trimmed by 5 bases and 3 bases, with 22 bases remaining between them.

The rearrangement joins TRBV19 to TRBJ1-5; perhaps TRBD1 as D (6 bases). The CDR3 runs to 17 residues. Germline V gene lookup returns CDR1 LNHDA and CDR2 SQIVND (reference sequence). Trimming cost V 6 bases and J 4 bases, with 22 bases left between them. DNA for the CDR3: TGTGCCAGTAGCCGGGACACCGTGGGGATGACGAATCAGCCCCAGCATTTT. It translates to CASSRDTVGMTNQPQHF.

This clone was counted once. The chain joins TRBV5-1 to TRBJ2-1, with TRBD2 matching over 7 bases. CDR3 length equals 14 residues. V trimming: 5 bases; J trimming: 6 bases; junction bases outside the gene matches: 8. Germline lookup yields CDR1 SGHRS and CDR2 YFSETQ. The CDR3 DNA is TGCGCCAGCAGAATCAGCGGGGAGGGCAATGAGCAGTTCTTC. It is translated as CASRISGEGNEQFF.

The chain uses TRBV7-9 and TRBJ1-6; weak D call: TRBD1 (5 bases). CDR3 length equals 15 residues. With 10 bases removed from V and 10 bases from J, the gap between germline ends came to 23 bases. Germline V gene lookup returns CDR1 SEHNR and CDR2 FQNEAQ (reference sequence). CDR3 DNA: TGTGCCATCCCACTGAGAAACACAGGTGGATCACCCCTCCACTTT. This sequence encodes CAIPLRNTGGSPLHF.

The rearrangement joins TRBV5-6 to TRBJ1-2; D uncertain. The CDR3 runs 16 residues. Trimming took 0 bases from V and 5 from J, leaving 17 bases between them. CDR1 SGHDT and CDR2 YYEEEE come from the germline V gene. The CDR3 region has the DNA TGTGCCAGCAGCTTGGACGAGGGCTCCTTTGGTTATGGCTACACCTTC. This gives the protein CASSLDEGSFGYGYTF.

V usage is TRBV7-2 and J usage is TRBJ2-2; either TRBD1 or TRBD2 may fit D (5 bases each). Germline V CDR1 and CDR2: SGHTA, FQGNSA. The CDR3 consists of 14 residues. V lost 2 bases, J lost 3 bases, and 7 bases lay in between. CDR3 loop: CASSLLGDTGELFF. The CDR3 region has the DNA TGTGCCAGCAGCTTACTGGGGGACACCGGGGAGCTGTTTTTT.

The CDR3 loop is CASSLFPGLDSYNEQFF. CDR3 in DNA: TGTGCCAGCAGTTTATTTCCGGGACTAGACTCCTACAATGAGCAGTTCTTC. This chain connects TRBV27 to TRBJ2-1; 8 positions agree with TRBD2. This CDR3 contains 17 residues. The J segment lost 0 bases and the V segment lost 1 base, leaving 5 bases of the junction unmatched. Germline V CDR1 and CDR2: MNHEY, SMNVEV (reference sequence).

The rearrangement uses TRBV6-5 and TRBJ2-1; no reliable D call. The CDR3 length is 13 residues. Germline lookup yields CDR1 MNHEY and CDR2 SVGAGI. With 0 bases removed from V and 9 bases from J, the gap between germline ends came to 9 bases. This chain's CDR3 is CASSYSSVGEQFF. As DNA, the CDR3 is TGTGCCAGCAGTTACTCCTCCGTGGGTGAGCAGTTCTTC.

The chain joins TRBV28 to TRBJ2-7; no reliable D call. The ends were cut back, 6 bases at V and 0 bases at J, with 9 bases in the middle. CDR3 size: 13 residues. CDR1 and CDR2 (germline): MDHEN, SYDVKM. The CDR3 here is CASRSAYSYEQYF. DNA for the CDR3: TGTGCCAGCAGATCCGCCTACTCCTACGAGCAGTACTTC. The full variable domain, its missing parts supplied by reference TRBV28 and TRBJ2-7, is DVKVTQSSRYLVKRTGEKVFLECVQDMDHENMFWYRQDPGLGLRLIYFSYDVKMKEKGDIPEGYSVSREKKERFSLILESASTNQTSMYLCASRSAYSYEQYFGPGTRLTVT.

The V call is TRBV7-8, the J call TRBJ2-7, with 10 bases matching TRBD1. Germline V gene data show CDR1 as SGHVS and CDR2 as FQNEAQ. This CDR3 region has 17 residues. V was clipped by 0 bases and J by 4 bases; unmatched bases: 9. DNA of the CDR3: TGTGCCAGCAGCTTAGCCGGCGGGACAGGGGCTGTGTACGAGCAGTACTTC. Translating gives CASSLAGGTGAVYEQYF.

This clone was seen only once. V is TRBV7-9 and J is TRBJ2-2; D possibly corresponds to TRBD2 (6 bases). This CDR3 has 16 residues. With 5 bases removed from V and 2 bases from J, the gap between germline ends came to 15 bases. Germline CDR1 is SEHNR and CDR2 is FQNEAQ (reference sequence). CDR3 sequence: CASSHFTGTNTGELFF. CDR3 DNA: TGTGCCAGCAGCCACTTCACCGGGACTAACACCGGGGAGCTGTTTTTT.

The CDR3 loop is CAISEGLAEPTDTQYF. CDR3 coding DNA: TGTGCCATCAGTGAGGGGCTAGCGGAGCCCACAGATACGCAGTATTTT. This chain links TRBV10-3 with TRBJ2-3, with 7 nucleotides matching TRBD2. Germline assignment: CDR1 ENHRY and CDR2 SYGVKD. The CDR3 extends over 16 amino acids. V trimming: 2 bases; J trimming: 2 bases; junction bases outside the gene matches: 7.

This clone was detected only once. This sequence joins TRBV5-1 and TRBJ2-7; 12 bases are shared with TRBD2. CDR1 and CDR2 (germline): SGHRS, YFSETQ. V shed 0 bases and J 3 bases; nucleotides not matched to a gene: 1. This CDR3 spans 15 amino acids. The CDR3 spells CASSLGLAGVYEQYF. The CDR3 bases are TGCGCCAGCAGCTTGGGACTAGCGGGAGTCTACGAGCAGTACTTC.

This rearrangement joins TRBV27 to TRBJ2-1, with D perhaps assigned TRBD1 or TRBD2 (5 bases each). Trimming removed 6 bases at V and 10 bases at J, with 19 bases between. This CDR3 has 14 amino acids. Germline CDR1 is MNHEY and CDR2 is SMNVEV (reference sequence). The CDR3 DNA follows: TGTGCCAGCAGCAGAGGGCAGGGCCCCGGGGAGCAGTTCTTC. Translating gives CASSRGQGPGEQFF.

The chain couples TRBV28 to TRBJ2-1, with 7 bases matching TRBD2. CDR3 size: 13 residues. The V gene's germline CDR1 is MDHEN and CDR2 SYDVKM. J gave up 9 bases and V 4 bases, and 6 bases lay outside the gene matches. The CDR3 spells CASSSRAGVEQFF. The CDR3 DNA is TGTGCCAGCAGTTCCCGGGCGGGGGTTGAGCAGTTCTTC.

The chain couples TRBV6-5 to TRBJ2-4; D ambiguous. CDR1 MNHEY and CDR2 SVGAGI come from the germline V gene. V lost 4 bases and J lost 0, with 4 bases in between. CDR3 length: 13 residues. The CDR3 here is CASSSEAKNIQYF. Written as DNA, the CDR3 is TGTGCCAGCAGTTCGGAAGCCAAAAACATTCAGTACTTC.

This chain links TRBV7-3 with TRBJ1-1; no clear D. The ends were cut back, 5 bases at V and 11 bases at J, with 12 bases in the middle. The CDR3 runs 11 residues. From germline, CDR1 is SGHTA and CDR2 FQGTGA. The CDR3 reads CASSPAGGAFF. CDR3 DNA sequence: TGTGCCAGCAGCCCGGCGGGTGGCGCTTTCTTT.

The count of this clone is one. The chain carries TRBV28 and TRBJ2-3; tentatively, D is TRBD2 (6 bases). The CDR3 has 17 amino acids. The ends were cut back, 6 bases at V and 3 bases at J, with 22 bases in the middle. Germline CDR1 and CDR2: MDHEN and SYDVKM. CDR3: CASSGEEGSLLTDTQYF. In DNA, the CDR3 is TGTGCCAGCAGCGGGGAGGAGGGCTCCCTCTTAACAGATACGCAGTATTTT.

The chain couples TRBV11-2 to TRBJ2-1, with a tentative D call TRBD2 (7 bases). Germline CDR1 reads SGHAT; CDR2 reads FQNNGV. CDR3 size: 16 residues. The V gene lost 5 bases and the J gene lost 9 bases, with 23 bases spanning the gap. CDR3 protein: CASSEDPGGARAEQFF. In DNA, the CDR3 is TGTGCCAGCAGCGAAGACCCTGGGGGGGCCCGGGCTGAGCAGTTCTTC.

The genes are TRBV28 and TRBJ2-5; 7 nucleotides align to TRBD2. There are 16 residues in the CDR3. The germline CDR1 and CDR2 sequences are MDHEN and SYDVKM. The trim removed 1 base at V and 4 bases at J, leaving 9 bases unmatched. CDR3 in DNA: TGTGCCAGCAGTTTATCTCGGGGGACGGGAGGAGAGACCCAGTACTTC. Amino acids: CASSLSRGTGGETQYF.

The chain carries TRBV5-4 and TRBJ2-4; D is undetermined. The V gene's germline CDR1 is SGHNT and CDR2 YYREEE (reference sequence). This CDR3 contains 13 residues. V was shortened by 0 bases and J by 3 bases, with 4 bases between the two germline ends. The CDR3 sequence is CASSLGNKNIQYF. CDR3 in DNA: TGTGCCAGCAGCTTGGGTAACAAAAACATTCAGTACTTC.

This chain joins TRBV7-9 and TRBJ2-1, with D unresolved. The V and J ends lost 0 bases and 6 bases respectively, with 9 bases between them. Germline loops: CDR1 SEHNR, CDR2 FQNEAQ (reference sequence). The CDR3 spans 14 residues. The CDR3 sequence: CASSLALMGNEQFF. The CDR3, as DNA: TGTGCCAGCAGCTTAGCGCTTATGGGCAATGAGCAGTTCTTC.

The chain is built from TRBV4-1 and TRBJ2-1; the match to TRBD2 covers 7 bases. Germline assignment: CDR1 MGHRA and CDR2 YSYEKL. Trimming removed 3 bases from V and 7 bases from J; junction bases left unmatched: 6. CDR3 length: 14 residues. For the CDR3, the DNA is TGCGCCAGCAGCCATGGGAGTAGCGGGAATGAGCAGTTCTTC. Encoded protein: CASSHGSSGNEQFF.

V gene TRBV7-3 combines with J gene TRBJ2-1; 10 nucleotides align to TRBD1. With V trimmed by 6 bases and J by 7 bases, 12 bases remained unmatched. CDR1 is SGHTA, CDR2 FQGTGA, per germline. The CDR3 contains 16 residues. CDR3 sequence (DNA): TGTGCCAGCAGGCAAACGGGACAGGGGATCGGGAATGAGCAGTTCTTC. It encodes CASRQTGQGIGNEQFF.

This clone was detected only once. This sequence joins TRBV7-8 and TRBJ2-1, with TRBD1 as a possible D gene (5 bases). Germline V gene lookup returns CDR1 SGHVS and CDR2 FQNEAQ. V was shortened by 4 bases and J by 2 bases, with 6 bases between the two germline ends. The CDR3 length is 13 residues. The CDR3 region has the DNA TGTGCCAGCAGCTCGACAGCCTACAATGAGCAGTTCTTC. This sequence encodes CASSSTAYNEQFF.